The source of this T cell receptor (beta chain) is a study of T cells in Graves' hyperthyroidism and ophthalmopathy (dated by TCRdb to about 2019). Describing the broader study: Peripheral blood was collected at initial diagnosis, before any treatment. TCR V-J signatures able to tell the groups apart were searched for in a discovery cohort of around 95 patients, of whom around 42 had Graves' ophthalmopathy and around 57 had stable Graves' hyperthyroidism. In addition, the study compared T-cell repertoires in thyroid tissue and in blood from 6 or 7 Graves' hyperthyroidism patients. Whether ophthalmopathy could be predicted prospectively was tested in an independent validation cohort made up of 18 to 20 hyperthyroidism patients plus 17 patients who later progressed to ophthalmopathy. Following sampling, methimazole starting at 30 mg daily was given to hyperthyroidism patients, and high-dose intravenous methylprednisolone was given to ophthalmopathy patients. TCR Vbeta CDR3 sequencing of 140 or so peripheral blood samples (under 45 ophthalmopathy, 75 to 80 hyperthyroidism and some 17 progressor patients) is reported in the paper. The 100 discovery patients were divided at random into training and test sets in a 7:3 ratio.

The CDR3 covers 14 residues, taking in both the cysteine and the phenylalanine. Only the CDR3 region is kept as DNA, spanning 42 bases read in frame from base 1. For this chain, trimming is 1 base at the V end and 6 bases at the J end, and the number of junction bases without a gene match is 4. CDR1 and CDR2 (SEHNR, FQNEAQ) derive from the germline V gene (reference sequence). Stable Graves' hyperthyroidism was defined as no progression to ophthalmopathy during 18 months of follow-up. The hyperthyroidism patients were between 18 and 65 years old and newly diagnosed, with a disease duration of less than 2 months. The study excluded patients with uncontrolled infections, other autoimmune diseases, pregnancy or lactation. Clinical symptoms, serum thyroxine and TRAb, thyroid ultrasound, and orbital computed tomography formed the basis for the diagnoses. PBMCs were isolated from about 9 ml of fresh peripheral blood by Ficoll-Paque density gradient centrifugation. Trizol reagent was used to extract total RNA, and RNA quality was then checked on an Agilent 2100 Bioanalyzer.

This clonotype was observed a handful of times. Its antigen is still unknown. The input lacks base qualities; no much larger clone sits a single base away. Overall study results and their limits: Ophthalmopathy was separated from stable hyperthyroidism by a 13 V-J signature model, with 87.88% sensitivity and 81% to 82% specificity obtained in cross-validation and 80%/75% obtained in testing. No statistical method was used to fix the sample size in advance, and group allocation was not hidden from the investigators. In validation, the model predicted progression to ophthalmopathy a median of roughly 6.1 months before onset, with roughly 70% sensitivity and almost 75% specificity. Most expanded thyroid clonotypes (frequency above 0.001) were also detected in blood, suggesting blood repertoires may reflect thyroid immune responses.

The TCR beta CDR3 regions were amplified from RNA transcripts. A first-round RT-PCR of the TCR CDR3 used the HTBI primer set with the Qiagen OneStep RT-PCR kit. The libraries were constructed in a second round of multiplex PCR and then size-selected and purified. Libraries were sequenced paired-end with 100 bp reads on an Illumina HiSeq2000. Concerning the study's data processing: SOAPnuke was used to process the raw data, removing reads that contained adapters or uncalled bases, had a mean Phred below 15, or lacked an exact match to the constant primer or identifier. COPE v1.2.5 was used to merge high-quality paired reads, and clonotypes were defined as unique nucleotide sequences. MiTCR v1.1 was used to align clonotypes to the IMGT TRBV, TRBD and TRBJ reference segments. The analysis was restricted to V-J combinations with a frequency above 0.0001, which together covered around 99% of the repertoires. The TCS score was defined as F50 (clonal expansion) divided by E x V (chaos), with BLOSUM62-based TCRdist calculated between CDR3 peptides within each V-J. Welch's t-statistics and random forest reduced roughly 540 V-J features to some 14, which were used in a naive Bayes classifier (R e1071). TCRdb reprocessed the public reads (quality trimming at Q25 with fastp, clone calling with MiXCR) and kept in-frame beta chains. Rows merge per CDR3 protein into single entries with the most common DNA and genes. In this record, the V and J calls reflect TCRdb's handling and not the investigators' own analysis. A total of about 96,000 distinct CDR3 sequences appear in this sample, about 51% of them only once. The ten largest clones represent around 27% of the sample.

Recombination joined TRBV7-9 with TRBJ1-1, with 8 bases matching TRBD1. The TCR was taken from a woman aged 40-49 years with Graves' hyperthyroidism. Specimen: blood. The sequenced DNA is TGTGCCAGCAGCTTAGGGGACAGGTCTCCTGAAGCTTTCTTT. This codes for CASSLGDRSPEAFF.